These 14 T cell receptor beta chains were all obtained from the same sample, sequenced in a study of blood T cell repertoires in COVID-19. Repertoires were generated with immunoSEQ multiplex PCR, while TCRdb's copy carries only in-frame clones and drops some. The sample contains about 260,000 clones, around 84% of which appear only once. Input material: peripheral blood. These receptors all stem from a man aged 55 to 70 with acute or convalescent COVID-19.

The V and J genes are TRBV6-2 or TRBV6-3 and TRBJ1-2; no clear D. CDR3 length: 13 residues. The germline CDR1 and CDR2 sequences are MNHEY and SVGEGT. Trimming removed 2 bases from V and 6 bases from J, with 10 bases in between. The CDR3 loop is CASSYAENDGYTF. DNA for the CDR3: TGTGCCAGCAGTTACGCGGAAAACGATGGCTACACCTTC.

This clone was counted once. The V and J genes are TRBV5-5 and TRBJ1-5; D is possibly TRBD1 (5 bases). In germline, CDR1 is SGHKS, CDR2 YYEKEE (reference sequence). This CDR3 region has 14 residues. Trimming stripped 0 bases from V and 7 bases from J, with 11 bases between. CDR3 residues: CASSLDGGGQPQHF. The CDR3 bases are TGTGCCAGCAGCTTGGACGGGGGTGGACAGCCCCAGCATTTT.

Written as DNA, the CDR3 is TGTGCCAGCAGCAATGGGAGGATTTTCCTCTATGGCTACACCTTC. This translates into CASSNGRIFLYGYTF. The chain is built from TRBV21-1 and TRBJ1-2. TRBV21-1 is reported as a pseudogene. The CDR3 loop spans 15 amino acids.

The genes are TRBV19 and TRBJ1-2; no clear D gene. Trimming pared 3 bases from V and 1 base from J, leaving 6 bases between. The CDR3 is 13 amino acids. Germline CDR1 LNHDA, CDR2 SQIVND (reference sequence). The CDR3 here is CASSIGLNYGYTF. CDR3 coding DNA: TGTGCCAGTAGTATTGGCCTTAACTATGGCTACACCTTC.

The CDR3 nucleotides are TGTGCCAGCAGTACCCCAGGGACAGGGCGTGAAAAACTGTTTTTT. It translates to CASSTPGTGREKLFF. The rearrangement links TRBV28 to TRBJ1-4; 9 bases match TRBD1. This CDR3 is built from 15 residues. V was clipped by 5 bases and J by 7 bases; unmatched bases: 8. The V gene's germline CDR1 is MDHEN and CDR2 SYDVKM.

The chain couples TRBV5-5 to TRBJ2-3; 11 bases are shared with TRBD1. Losses at the gene ends were 2 bases for V and 2 bases for J; bases not matched to a gene: 7. This CDR3 is 17 amino acids long. Germline CDR1 is SGHKS and CDR2 is YYEKEE (reference sequence). The CDR3 region is CASSLRDRGFFTDTQYF. The CDR3 nucleotides read TGTGCCAGCAGCTTAAGGGACAGGGGGTTTTTCACAGATACGCAGTATTTT. Together with reference TRBV5-5 and TRBJ2-3, the CDR3 gives the full variable domain: DAGVTQSPTHLIKTRGQQVTLRCSPISGHKSVSWYQQVLGQGPQFIFQYYEKEERGRGNFPDRFSARQFPNYSSELNVNALLLGDSALYLCASSLRDRGFFTDTQYFGPGTRLTVL.

This clone was detected once. The chain combines TRBV9 with TRBJ2-2; possible D gene TRBD1, 6 bases. Germline CDR1 reads SGDLS; CDR2 reads YYNGEE. The CDR3 loop spans 15 amino acids. The V end lost 2 bases, the J end lost 0 bases, and 8 bases lay between the germline ends. This CDR3 reads CASSVQGSNTGELFF. DNA of the CDR3: TGTGCCAGCAGCGTGCAGGGGTCGAACACCGGGGAGCTGTTTTTT.

This chain uses TRBV3-1 (or the pseudogene TRBV3-2) with TRBJ2-7; 8 positions agree with TRBD1. This CDR3 spans 17 amino acids. After removal of 2 bases from V and 0 bases from J, the junction contained 9 bases not matched to a gene. CDR1 LGHDT and CDR2 YNNKEL come from the germline V gene (reference sequence). CDR3 loop: CASSQTPQDRASYEQYF. DNA of the CDR3: TGTGCCAGCAGCCAAACTCCCCAGGACAGGGCCTCCTACGAGCAGTACTTC.

This chain connects TRBV12-3 or TRBV12-4 to TRBJ1-2; D ambiguous. The CDR3 spans 12 residues. The V end lost 3 bases, the J end lost 8 bases, and 10 bases lay between the germline ends. CDR3 region: CASSLWQQGYTF. In DNA form, the CDR3 reads TGTGCCAGCAGTTTGTGGCAACAAGGCTACACCTTC.

The chain combines TRBV6-9 with TRBJ1-6, with 7 bases aligning to TRBD1. Germline V gene lookup returns CDR1 MNHGY and CDR2 SVAAGI. This CDR3 is built from 16 residues. The V and J ends lost 2 bases and 0 bases, in that order; junction bases with no gene match: 1. The CDR3 DNA follows: TGTGCCAGCAGTTATGGGGACAGCTCCTATAATTCACCCCTCCACTTT. This translates into CASSYGDSSYNSPLHF.

CDR3: CASSRSGTGPYNEQFF. In DNA form, the CDR3 reads TGTGCCAGCAGCCGATCTGGGACAGGGCCCTACAATGAGCAGTTCTTC. The chain carries TRBV28 and TRBJ2-1; 9 bases fit TRBD1. The CDR3 covers 16 residues. The J segment lost 2 bases and the V segment lost 6 bases, leaving 8 bases of the junction unmatched. Germline V CDR1 and CDR2: MDHEN, SYDVKM.

The chain carries TRBV28 and TRBJ2-3; perhaps TRBD1 as D (6 bases). V dropped 3 bases and J dropped 7 bases, with 17 bases sitting between them. The CDR3 spans 15 residues. Germline CDR1 is MDHEN and CDR2 is SYDVKM. The CDR3 region is CASSFRGTGFHTQYF. CDR3 coding DNA: TGTGCCAGCAGTTTTAGGGGAACAGGGTTTCATACGCAGTATTTT.

The chain links TRBV18 to TRBJ1-1; D is undetermined. The CDR3 length is 13 residues. The V gene lost 7 bases and the J gene lost 0 bases, with 9 bases spanning the gap. Germline assignment: CDR1 KGHSH and CDR2 LQKENI. CDR3 residues: CASLLLMNTEAFF. For the CDR3, the DNA is TGTGCCAGCTTGTTACTCATGAACACTGAAGCTTTCTTT.

This clone was seen a few times. The V call is TRBV30, the J call TRBJ1-5, with D perhaps TRBD1 (6 bases). The CDR3 loop spans 13 amino acids. CDR1 and CDR2 from the germline V gene are GTSNPN and SVGIG (reference sequence). The germline V and J ends were trimmed by 0 bases and 12 bases, with 15 bases remaining between them. The CDR3 here is CAWSVNRVGRQHF. In nucleotides, the CDR3 is TGTGCCTGGAGTGTAAACAGGGTAGGGCGCCAGCATTTT.